Detailed here is one TCR beta chain. The data were taken from a study of blood T cell repertoires in COVID-19. Overall study context: COVID-19 samples from acute and convalescent phases originated in the United States, Italy and Spain.

Per the original methods: The authors estimated nucleated cell counts from reference gene primer amplification. Assay used: immunoSEQ multiplex PCR; TCRdb lists only in-frame clones, some missing. V and J calls and clone size are as listed in that table; D and trimming were resolved from the DNA. The table records some 14,000 clones, 85% to 90% of them present only once. This TCR came from a woman in her sixties or seventies in a cohort sampled during active or convalescent COVID-19. What was sequenced was peripheral blood.

The CDR3 loop is CASSPPLGTEAFF. The DNA of the CDR3 is TGTGCCAGCAGTCCCCCGCTAGGTACTGAAGCTTTCTTT. The rearrangement links TRBV28 to TRBJ1-1; no firm D call. Trimming removed 5 bases from V and 5 bases from J, with 12 bases in between. This CDR3 is built from 13 residues. Germline V gene sequence: CDR1 MDHEN, CDR2 SYDVKM.